Listed below are T cell receptor beta chains from one sample, sequenced in a study of metastatic and nonmetastatic thyroid tumors. TCRdb re-analyzed the PCR reads through MiXCR. The data hold around 34,000 clones, with around 20% observed a single time. Source material: blood. The receptors derive from a female donor with papillary thyroid cancer or a benign thyroid nodule (not recorded which). Some clones in this sample may be carry-over from other donors' samples. The CDR3 runs from the conserved cysteine through the conserved F or W. The D gene is left open where the match is weak. Rows give clone size only sometimes, using once, few, many, or a class for an expanded clone.

>TRBJ1-4|.|TRBV7-9|many
CASSWMTDLNEKLFF
TGTGCCAGCAGTTGGATGACAGATTTAAATGAAAAACTGTTTTTT
>TRBJ1-5|.|TRBV20-1|.
CSAPRGDSNQPQHF
TGCAGTGCCCCTCGGGGAGATAGCAATCAGCCCCAGCATTTT
>TRBJ2-7|.|TRBV5-1|.
CASSLAYDGYEQYF
TGCGCCAGCAGCTTGGCCTACGACGGCTACGAGCAGTACTTC
>TRBJ1-2|.|TRBV5-1|many
CASSLDGRGGYTF
TGCGCCAGCAGCTTGGACGGCAGAGGGGGCTACACCTTC
>TRBJ2-3|TRBD2|TRBV6-5|medium-sized
CASSYLGLATDTQYF
TGTGCCAGCAGTTACTTGGGACTAGCAACAGATACGCAGTATTTT
>TRBJ2-7|.|TRBV6-1|.
CASRRPGARYEQYF
TGTGCCAGCAGACGCCCCGGGGCTCGCTACGAGCAGTACTTC
>TRBJ2-5|TRBD2|TRBV19|many
CASSIGASGGETQYF
TGTGCCAGTAGTATAGGGGCTAGCGGGGGAGAGACCCAGTACTTC
>TRBJ2-2|TRBD1|TRBV6-1|many
CASSGISGTVNTGELFF
TGTGCCAGCAGCGGGATTTCCGGGACAGTCAACACCGGGGAGCTGTTTTTT
>TRBJ2-1|TRBD2|TRBV6-1|.
CASSHGLEAENEQFF
TGTGCCAGCAGCCACGGACTAGAGGCCGAGAATGAGCAGTTCTTC
>TRBJ2-7|TRBD1|TRBV20-1|.
CSARVTGYGEQYF
TGCAGTGCTAGAGTGACAGGGTATGGCGAGCAGTACTTC
>TRBJ2-3|TRBD1|TRBV6-1|few
CASVAGQGTDTQYF
TGTGCCAGCGTGGCAGGACAGGGGACAGATACGCAGTATTTT
>TRBJ2-3|TRBD2|TRBV3-1|many
CASSLGLAASSTDTQYF
TGTGCCAGCAGCCTGGGACTAGCGGCATCTAGCACAGATACGCAGTATTTT
>TRBJ1-5|.|TRBV19|many
CASSIMTEQGSVQPQHF
TGTGCCAGTAGTATTATGACAGAACAGGGCTCCGTTCAGCCCCAGCATTTT
>TRBJ2-1|.|TRBV30|few
CAGRVGESGEQFF
TGTGCTGGCAGGGTTGGGGAGAGCGGCGAGCAGTTCTTC
>TRBJ2-4|TRBD1|TRBV18|many
CASSQEQGAENIQYF
TGTGCCAGCTCCCAAGAACAGGGGGCTGAAAACATTCAGTACTTC
>TRBJ2-2|.|TRBV6-1|.
CASSRTVFGGELFF
TGTGCCAGCAGCAGGACAGTGTTTGGCGGGGAGCTGTTTTTT
>TRBJ2-1|.|TRBV30|many
CAWGPLGNEQFF
TGTGCCTGGGGCCCTCTAGGCAATGAGCAGTTCTTC
>TRBJ1-5|.|TRBV28|many
CASSSPGRAGQPQHF
TGTGCCAGCAGCAGCCCCGGGAGGGCTGGTCAGCCCCAGCATTTT
>TRBJ2-7|TRBD2|TRBV6-2/TRBV6-3|few
CASSYPRSGTYSYEQYF
TGTGCCAGCAGTTACCCCCGTAGCGGGACTTACTCCTACGAGCAGTACTTC
>TRBJ1-6|.|TRBV27|.
CASSLYDNSPLHF
TGTGCCAGCAGTTTATATGATAATTCACCCCTCCACTTT
>TRBJ2-5|.|TRBV27|many
CASSFSGLRGETQYF
TGTGCCAGCAGTTTTTCGGGGCTTAGGGGGGAGACCCAGTACTTC
>TRBJ2-2|.|TRBV5-8|few
CAISPGCEELFF
TGTGCCATCAGCCCGGGGTGTGAGGAGCTGTTTTTT
>TRBJ1-3|.|TRBV11-2|medium-sized
CASSLDQPLTGNTIYF
TGTGCCAGCAGCTTAGATCAACCCTTGACGGGAAACACCATATATTTT